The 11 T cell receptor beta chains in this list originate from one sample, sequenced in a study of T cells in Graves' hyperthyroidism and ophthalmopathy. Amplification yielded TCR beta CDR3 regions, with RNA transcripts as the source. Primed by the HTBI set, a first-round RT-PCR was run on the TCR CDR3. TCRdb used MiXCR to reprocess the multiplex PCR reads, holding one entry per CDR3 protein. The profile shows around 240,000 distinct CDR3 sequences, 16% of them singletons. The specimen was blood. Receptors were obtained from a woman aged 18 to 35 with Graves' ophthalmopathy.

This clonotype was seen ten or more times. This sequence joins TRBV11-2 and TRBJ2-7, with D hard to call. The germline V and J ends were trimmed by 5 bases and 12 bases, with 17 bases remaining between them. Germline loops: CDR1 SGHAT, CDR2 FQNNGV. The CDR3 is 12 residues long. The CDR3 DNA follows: TGTGCCAGCAGCCTCTCGGCAGGCAGCATGTACTTC. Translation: CASSLSAGSMYF.

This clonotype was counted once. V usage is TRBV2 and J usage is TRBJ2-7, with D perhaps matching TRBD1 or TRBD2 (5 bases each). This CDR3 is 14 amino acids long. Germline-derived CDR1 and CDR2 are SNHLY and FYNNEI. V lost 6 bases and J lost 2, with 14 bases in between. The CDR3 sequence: CASSPPGTPYEQYF. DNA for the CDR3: TGTGCCAGCAGCCCACCGGGGACCCCCTACGAGCAGTACTTC.

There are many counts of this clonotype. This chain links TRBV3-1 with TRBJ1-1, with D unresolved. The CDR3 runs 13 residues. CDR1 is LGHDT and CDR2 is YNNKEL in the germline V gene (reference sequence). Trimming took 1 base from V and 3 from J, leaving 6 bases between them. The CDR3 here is CASSQGIHTEAFF. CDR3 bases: TGTGCCAGCAGCCAAGGCATCCACACTGAAGCTTTCTTT.

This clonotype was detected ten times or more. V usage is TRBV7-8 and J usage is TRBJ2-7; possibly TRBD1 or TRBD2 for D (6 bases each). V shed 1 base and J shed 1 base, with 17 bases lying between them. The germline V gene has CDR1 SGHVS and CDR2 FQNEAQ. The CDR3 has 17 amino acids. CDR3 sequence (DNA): TGTGCCAGCAGCTTAGGGATTAGGGGGGAGAGGTCCTACGAGCAGTACTTC. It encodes CASSLGIRGERSYEQYF.

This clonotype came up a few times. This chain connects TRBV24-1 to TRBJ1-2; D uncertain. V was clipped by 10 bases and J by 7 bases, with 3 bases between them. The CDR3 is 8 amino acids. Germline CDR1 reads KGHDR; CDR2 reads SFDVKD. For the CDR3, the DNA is TGTGCCACGGGTGGCTACACCTTC. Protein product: CATGGYTF.

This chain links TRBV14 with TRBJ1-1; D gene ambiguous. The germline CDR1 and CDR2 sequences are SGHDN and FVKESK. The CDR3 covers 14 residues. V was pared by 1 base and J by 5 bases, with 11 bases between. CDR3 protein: CASSQALTNTEAFF. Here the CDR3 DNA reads TGTGCCAGCAGCCAAGCGCTCACAAATACTGAAGCTTTCTTT. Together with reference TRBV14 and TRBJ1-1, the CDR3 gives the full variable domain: EAGVTQFPSHSVIEKGQTVTLRCDPISGHDNLYWYRRVMGKEIKFLLHFVKESKQDESGMPNNRFLAERTGGTYSTLKVQPAELEDSGVYFCASSQALTNTEAFFGQGTRLTVV.

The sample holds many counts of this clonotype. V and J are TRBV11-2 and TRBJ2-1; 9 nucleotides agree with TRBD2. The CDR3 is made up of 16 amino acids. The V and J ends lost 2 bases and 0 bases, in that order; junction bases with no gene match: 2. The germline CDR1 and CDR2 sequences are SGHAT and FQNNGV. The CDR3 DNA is TGTGCCAGCAGCTTACAACTAGCGGGCTCCTACAATGAGCAGTTCTTC. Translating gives CASSLQLAGSYNEQFF. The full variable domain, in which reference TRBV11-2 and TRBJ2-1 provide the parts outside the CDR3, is EAGVAQSPRYKIIEKRQSVAFWCNPISGHATLYWYQQILGQGPKLLIQFQNNGVVDDSQLPKDRFSAERLKGVDSTLKIQPAKLEDSAVYLCASSLQLAGSYNEQFFGPGTRLTVL.

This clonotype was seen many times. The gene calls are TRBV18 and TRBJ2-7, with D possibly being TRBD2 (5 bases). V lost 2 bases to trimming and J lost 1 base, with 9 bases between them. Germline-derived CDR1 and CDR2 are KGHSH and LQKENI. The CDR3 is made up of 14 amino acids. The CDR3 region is CASSPEGSSYEQYF. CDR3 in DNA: TGTGCCAGCTCACCAGAGGGCTCGTCCTACGAGCAGTACTTC.

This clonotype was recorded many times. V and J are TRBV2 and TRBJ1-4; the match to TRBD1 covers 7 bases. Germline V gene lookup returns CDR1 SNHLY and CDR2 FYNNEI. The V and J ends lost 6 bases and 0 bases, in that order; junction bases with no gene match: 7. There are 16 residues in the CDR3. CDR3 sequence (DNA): TGTGCCAGCAGGACTGGGACAGCTACAACTAATGAAAAACTGTTTTTT. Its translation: CASRTGTATTNEKLFF.

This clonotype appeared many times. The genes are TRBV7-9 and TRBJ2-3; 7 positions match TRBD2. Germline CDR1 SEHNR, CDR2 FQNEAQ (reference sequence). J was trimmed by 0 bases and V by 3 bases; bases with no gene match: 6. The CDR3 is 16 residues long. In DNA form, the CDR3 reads TGTGCCAGCAGCTTCACTAGCGAGGCTAGCACAGATACGCAGTATTTT. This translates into CASSFTSEASTDTQYF.

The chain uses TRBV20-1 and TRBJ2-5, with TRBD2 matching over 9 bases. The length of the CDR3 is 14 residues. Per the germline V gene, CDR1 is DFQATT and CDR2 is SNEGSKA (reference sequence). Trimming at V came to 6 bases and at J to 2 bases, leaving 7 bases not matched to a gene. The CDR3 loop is CSAEISGGQETQYF. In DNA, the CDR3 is TGCAGTGCCGAAATTAGCGGGGGTCAAGAGACCCAGTACTTC.